The 7 T cell receptor beta chains in this list originate from one sample, sequenced in a study of T cell changes during pregnancy in multiple sclerosis. Libraries were prepared by immunoSEQ multiplex PCR; TCRdb keeps only in-frame clonotypes and omits some of them. The sample has 60,000 to 75,000 clones, approximately 91% seen once. This specimen was peripheral blood, taken in the third trimester of pregnancy. These receptors were taken from a female donor with multiple sclerosis, enrolled in a pregnancy study.

The J gene is TRBJ1-1, the V gene TRBV9; weak D call: TRBD1 (5 bases). The CDR3 spans 15 residues. From germline, CDR1 is SGDLS and CDR2 YYNGEE. Between the trimmed V and J ends, which lost 4 bases and 1 base, there was a span of 14 bases. The CDR3 DNA sequence: TGTGCCAGCAGCACCCGACCGACAGCGAACACTGAAGCTTTCTTT. This encodes CASSTRPTANTEAFF. Drawing the rest from reference TRBV9 and TRBJ1-1, the complete variable domain is DSGVTQTPKHLITATGQRVTLRCSPRSGDLSVYWYQQSLDQGLQFLIQYYNGEERAKGNILERFSAQQFPDLHSELNLSSLELGDSALYFCASSTRPTANTEAFFGQGTRLTVV.

CDR3 coding DNA: TGTGCCAGCAGCCAACGACAGGGAATGACTGAAGCTTTCTTT. It translates to CASSQRQGMTEAFF. V usage is TRBV5-4 and J usage is TRBJ1-1; 7 bases fit TRBD1. Germline loops: CDR1 SGHNT, CDR2 YYREEE (reference sequence). The CDR3 loop spans 14 amino acids. V dropped 4 bases and J dropped 5; count of bases not matched to a gene: 8.

The chain carries TRBV7-8 and TRBJ2-2, with TRBD1 as a possible D gene (5 bases). Germline CDR1 and CDR2: SGHVS and FQNEAQ. The CDR3 sequence is 14 residues long. V was pared by 1 base and J by 3 bases, with 6 bases between. The CDR3 coding sequence is TGTGCCAGCAGCTTAGAGGGGTACACCGGGGAGCTGTTTTTT. It encodes CASSLEGYTGELFF. Variable domain in full (rest from reference TRBV7-8 and TRBJ2-2): GAGVSQSPRYKVAKRGQDVALRCDPISGHVSLFWYQQALGQGPEFLTYFQNEAQLDKSGLPSDRFFAERPEGSVSTLKIQRTQQEDSAVYLCASSLEGYTGELFFGEGSRLTVL.

This chain joins TRBV5-4 and TRBJ2-3; 8 bases agree with TRBD2. The CDR3 is 16 residues long. CDR1 and CDR2 from the germline V gene are SGHNT and YYREEE (reference sequence). V was pared by 4 bases and J by 0 bases, with 7 bases of the junction left unmatched. The CDR3 loop is CASSQLADASTDTQYF. The CDR3 DNA reads TGTGCCAGCAGCCAACTAGCGGATGCTAGCACAGATACGCAGTATTTT.

The genes are TRBV19 and TRBJ2-7; 12 nucleotides line up with TRBD2. The trim removed 5 bases at V and 2 bases at J, leaving 4 bases unmatched. Germline CDR1 reads LNHDA; CDR2 reads SQIVND (reference sequence). CDR3 length: 15 amino acids. The CDR3 here is CASSSWTSGTYEQYF. The CDR3 nucleotides are TGTGCCAGTAGTTCCTGGACTAGCGGGACCTACGAGCAGTACTTC.

The chain recombines TRBV5-5 with TRBJ1-5; 8 bases fit TRBD1. Per the germline V gene, CDR1 is SGHKS and CDR2 is YYEKEE (reference sequence). Trimming removed 0 bases from V and 6 bases from J; junction bases left unmatched: 5. This CDR3 has 15 residues. DNA for the CDR3: TGTGCCAGCAGCTTGGGGACAGGGCTAGGTCAGCCCCAGCATTTT. Translation: CASSLGTGLGQPQHF.

This chain joins TRBV5-5 and TRBJ1-2; 9 positions match TRBD1. The J segment lost 5 bases and the V segment lost 1 base, leaving 6 bases of the junction unmatched. Germline CDR1 reads SGHKS; CDR2 reads YYEKEE (reference sequence). The CDR3 contains 15 residues. The CDR3 bases are TGTGCCAGCAGCTTGATGACAGGGGGGGGTTATGGCTACACCTTC. Translated, it gives CASSLMTGGGYGYTF.